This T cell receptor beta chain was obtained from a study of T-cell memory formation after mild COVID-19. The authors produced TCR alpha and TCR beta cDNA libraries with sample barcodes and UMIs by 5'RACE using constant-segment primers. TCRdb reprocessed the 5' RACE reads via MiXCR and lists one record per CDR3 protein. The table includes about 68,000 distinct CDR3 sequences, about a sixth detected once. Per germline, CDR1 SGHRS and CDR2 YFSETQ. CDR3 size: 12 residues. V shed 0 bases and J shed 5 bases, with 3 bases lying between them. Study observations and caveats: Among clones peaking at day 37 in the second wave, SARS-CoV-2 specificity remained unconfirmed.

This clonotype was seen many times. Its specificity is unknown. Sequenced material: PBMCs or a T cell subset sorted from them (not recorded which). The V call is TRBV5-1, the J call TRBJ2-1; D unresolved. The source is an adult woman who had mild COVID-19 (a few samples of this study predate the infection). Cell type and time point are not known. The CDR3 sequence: CASSLADNEQFF. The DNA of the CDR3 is TGCGCCAGCAGCTTGGCTGACAATGAGCAGTTCTTC.